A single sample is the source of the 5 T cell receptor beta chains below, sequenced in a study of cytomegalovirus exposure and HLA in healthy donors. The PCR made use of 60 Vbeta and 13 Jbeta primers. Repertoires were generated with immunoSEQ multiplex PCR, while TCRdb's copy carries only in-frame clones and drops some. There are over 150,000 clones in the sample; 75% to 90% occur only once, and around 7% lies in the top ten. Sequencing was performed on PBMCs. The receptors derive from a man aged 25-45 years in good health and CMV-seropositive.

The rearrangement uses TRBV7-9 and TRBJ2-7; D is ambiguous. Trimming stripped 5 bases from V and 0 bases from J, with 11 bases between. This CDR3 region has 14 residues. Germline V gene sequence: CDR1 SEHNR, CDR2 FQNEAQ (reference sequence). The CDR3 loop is CASSPAHSSYEQYF. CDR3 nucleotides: TGTGCCAGCAGCCCCGCCCACAGCTCCTACGAGCAGTACTTC. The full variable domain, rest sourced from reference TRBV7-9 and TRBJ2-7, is DTGVSQNPRHKITKRGQNVTFRCDPISEHNRLYWYRQTLGQGPEFLTYFQNEAQLEKSRLLSDRFSAERPKGSFSTLEIQRTEQGDSAMYLCASSPAHSSYEQYFGPGTRLTVT.

CDR3 bases: TGTGCCAGCAGCGTAGGGTTGGCGGGGGGGCAAAACGAGCAGTACTTC. Amino acid sequence: CASSVGLAGGQNEQYF. The V gene is TRBV9, the J gene TRBJ2-7, with 9 bases matching TRBD2. Losses at the gene ends were 0 bases for V and 5 bases for J; bases not matched to a gene: 9. Per the germline V gene, CDR1 is SGDLS and CDR2 is YYNGEE. This CDR3 has 16 amino acids.

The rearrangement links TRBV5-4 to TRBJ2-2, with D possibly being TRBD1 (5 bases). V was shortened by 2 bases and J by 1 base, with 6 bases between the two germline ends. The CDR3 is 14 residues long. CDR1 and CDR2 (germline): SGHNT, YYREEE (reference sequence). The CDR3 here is CASSLTGNTGELFF. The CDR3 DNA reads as TGTGCCAGCAGCTTAACAGGGAACACCGGGGAGCTGTTTTTT. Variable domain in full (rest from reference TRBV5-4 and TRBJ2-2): ETGVTQSPTHLIKTRGQQVTLRCSSQSGHNTVSWYQQALGQGPQFIFQYYREEENGRGNFPPRFSGLQFPNYSSELNVNALELDDSALYLCASSLTGNTGELFFGEGSRLTVL.

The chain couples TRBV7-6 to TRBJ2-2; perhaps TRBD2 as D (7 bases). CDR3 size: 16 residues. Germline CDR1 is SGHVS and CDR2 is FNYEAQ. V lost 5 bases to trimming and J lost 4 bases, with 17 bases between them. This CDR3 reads CASSTRGTPVTGELFF. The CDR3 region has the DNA TGTGCCAGCAGCACGCGGGGGACACCCGTCACCGGGGAGCTGTTTTTT. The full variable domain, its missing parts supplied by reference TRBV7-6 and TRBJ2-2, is GAGVSQSPRYKVTKRGQDVALRCDPISGHVSLYWYRQALGQGPEFLTYFNYEAQQDKSGLPNDRFSAERPEGSISTLTIQRTEQRDSAMYRCASSTRGTPVTGELFFGEGSRLTVL.

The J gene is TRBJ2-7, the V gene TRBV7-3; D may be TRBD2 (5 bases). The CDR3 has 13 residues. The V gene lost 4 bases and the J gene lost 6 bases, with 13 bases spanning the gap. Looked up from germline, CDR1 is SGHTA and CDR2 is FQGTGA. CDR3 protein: CASSYSRGGEQYF. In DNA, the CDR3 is TGTGCCAGCAGCTATTCGAGAGGAGGCGAGCAGTACTTC.